This entry describes one TCR beta chain. Its specificity is unknown. The data were obtained in a study of shared clonotypes between healthy human individuals. Broader study findings: With a handful of donors compared, 5% to 5.5% of naive CD4 clonotypes were shared.

Deep-level running was used for the assay. TCRdb keeps only in-frame clones here, not all; method: immunoSEQ multiplex PCR. The repertoire holds 2.5 million or so clones, with roughly nine tenths as singletons. Donors, healthy HIV-negative adults, lacked recent acute infections or vaccinations. There are 15 residues in the CDR3. Trimming left V 2 bases short and J 4 bases short, with 16 bases between. Germline loops: CDR1 GTSNPN, CDR2 SVGIG (reference sequence). J is TRBJ2-3 and V is TRBV30; possibly TRBD1 for D (7 bases). This receptor was obtained from a man younger than 30 in good health. The source material was naive CD4+ T cells sorted from blood. Stated subset: CD45RA+ positively selected. As DNA, the CDR3 is TGTGCCTGGAGTCACAGGGGAGGTAGGGCAGATACGCAGTATTTT. It specifies CAWSHRGGRADTQYF.